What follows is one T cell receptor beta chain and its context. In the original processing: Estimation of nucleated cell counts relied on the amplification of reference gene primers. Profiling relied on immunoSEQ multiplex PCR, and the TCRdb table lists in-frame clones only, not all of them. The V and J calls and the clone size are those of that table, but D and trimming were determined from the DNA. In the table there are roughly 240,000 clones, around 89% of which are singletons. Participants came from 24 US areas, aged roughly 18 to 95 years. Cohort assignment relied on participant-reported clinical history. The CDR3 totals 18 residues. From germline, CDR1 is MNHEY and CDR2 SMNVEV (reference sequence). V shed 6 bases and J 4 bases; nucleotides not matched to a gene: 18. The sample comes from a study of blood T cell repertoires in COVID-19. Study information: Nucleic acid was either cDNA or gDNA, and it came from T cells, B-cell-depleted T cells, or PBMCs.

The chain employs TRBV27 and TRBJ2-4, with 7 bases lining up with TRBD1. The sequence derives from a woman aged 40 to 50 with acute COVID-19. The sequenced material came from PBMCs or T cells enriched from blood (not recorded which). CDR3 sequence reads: CASRPITGVAEKKNIQYF. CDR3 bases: TGTGCCAGCAGACCCATCACAGGGGTCGCCGAGAAGAAAAACATTCAGTACTTC.